The 30 T cell receptor beta chains listed next were all sequenced from one sample in a study of blood T cell repertoires in COVID-19. Libraries were prepared by immunoSEQ multiplex PCR; TCRdb keeps only in-frame clonotypes and omits some of them. The table lists about 170,000 clones, roughly 80% of them singletons, with about 8% in the top ten. The source material was peripheral blood. Receptors originate from a woman aged 70-85 years with acute or convalescent COVID-19.

The table lists this clone with a count of one. J is TRBJ1-3 and V is TRBV24-1; D remains unclear. There are 17 residues in the CDR3. The V end lost 1 base, the J end lost 0 bases, and 12 bases lay between the germline ends. In germline, CDR1 is KGHDR, CDR2 SFDVKD. The CDR3 DNA reads TGTGCCACCAGTGATTTTGGGCACTCCAACTCTGGAAACACCATATATTTT. Protein: CATSDFGHSNSGNTIYF.

A few counts support this clone. The rearrangement joins TRBV5-1 to TRBJ1-6, with a possible D match to TRBD1 (5 bases). Trimming took 0 bases from V and 6 from J, leaving 10 bases between them. Germline CDR1 and CDR2: SGHRS and YFSETQ. The CDR3 runs to 15 residues. This chain's CDR3 is CASSLGRGFNSPLHF. In DNA form, the CDR3 reads TGCGCCAGCAGCTTGGGTCGGGGGTTTAATTCACCCCTCCACTTT.

V gene TRBV5-4 combines with J gene TRBJ2-1; tentatively, D is TRBD2 (5 bases). CDR3 length equals 16 residues. Trimming stripped 4 bases from V and 1 base from J, with 15 bases between. In germline, CDR1 is SGHNT, CDR2 YYREEE (reference sequence). This CDR3 reads CASSPTAGGSYNEQFF. For the CDR3, the DNA is TGTGCCAGCAGCCCCACGGCGGGTGGTTCCTACAATGAGCAGTTCTTC.

Notes on this clone: Sequence at one end of the junction differs from germline and may be a read error. V usage is TRBV6-2 or TRBV6-3 and J usage is TRBJ2-7, with D uncertain. Germline V gene sequence: CDR1 MNHEY, CDR2 SVGEGT. The CDR3 consists of 11 residues. CDR3 coding DNA: TGTGCCAGCAGTTACAGAACCGAGGAGTACTTC. This codes for CASSYRTEEYF.

The chain employs TRBV5-8 and TRBJ2-1; 10 nucleotides line up with TRBD2. The CDR3 has 13 residues. V gave up 4 bases and J gave up 7 bases; unmatched junction bases: 2. Germline V gives CDR1 SGHTS, CDR2 YDEGEE. CDR3 sequence (DNA): TGTGCCAGCAGCGGACTAGCGGTGAATGAGCAGTTCTTC. Its translation is CASSGLAVNEQFF.

The genes are TRBV9 and TRBJ2-1; tentative D call: TRBD1 (5 bases). Trimming pared 0 bases from V and 7 bases from J, leaving 11 bases between. CDR3 length equals 14 residues. Germline V CDR1 and CDR2: SGDLS, YYNGEE. CDR3 in amino acids: CASSVDPGWNEQFF. The CDR3 coding sequence is TGTGCCAGCAGCGTAGATCCAGGGTGGAATGAGCAGTTCTTC.

The chain uses TRBV28 and TRBJ1-2; weak D call: TRBD1 (6 bases). The germline V gene encodes CDR1 MDHEN and CDR2 SYDVKM. Trimming cost V 4 bases and J 1 base, with 13 bases left between them. This CDR3 is built from 15 residues. DNA for the CDR3: TGTGCCAGCAGTTCCAGGGGCCGCGGTAACTATGGCTACACCTTC. This translates into CASSSRGRGNYGYTF.

The chain has TRBV7-9 and TRBJ2-2; 14 bases are a match to TRBD2. The CDR3 is 15 amino acids. V shed 10 bases and J 4 bases; nucleotides not matched to a gene: 5. CDR1 and CDR2 from the germline V gene are SEHNR and FQNEAQ (reference sequence). CDR3 amino acids: CAMMGTSGSTGELFF. The CDR3 coding sequence is TGTGCCATGATGGGGACTAGCGGGAGCACCGGGGAGCTGTTTTTT.

This clone is a singleton in its sample. V and J are TRBV5-1 and TRBJ2-5, with D maybe TRBD1 (6 bases). The CDR3 loop spans 15 amino acids. CDR1 is SGHRS and CDR2 is YFSETQ in the germline V gene. The V gene lost 3 bases and the J gene lost 5 bases, with 17 bases spanning the gap. The CDR3 protein is CASSSYRQEAETQYF. CDR3 in DNA: TGCGCCAGCAGCTCCTACCGACAGGAGGCCGAGACCCAGTACTTC.

V and J are TRBV12-5 and TRBJ2-1; 8 bases line up with TRBD2. The CDR3 spans 12 residues. The V and J ends lost 8 bases and 10 bases, in that order; junction bases with no gene match: 7. Per germline, CDR1 LGHNT and CDR2 FRNRAP. CDR3 region: CASSVAGGEQFF. The CDR3 DNA sequence: TGTGCTAGTAGCGTGGCGGGGGGCGAGCAGTTCTTC.

The chain links TRBV15 to TRBJ1-2; unclear D gene. CDR1 and CDR2 from the germline V gene are LNHNV and YYDKDF (reference sequence). The CDR3 has 15 amino acids. The V end was cut by 0 bases, the J end by 7 bases, with 15 bases between. In DNA form, the CDR3 reads TGTGCCACCAGCAGAGAGAGGTCCGGAAAGACTGGCTACACCTTC. It is translated as CATSRERSGKTGYTF.

The chain combines TRBV29-1 with TRBJ1-2; D may be TRBD1 (5 bases). CDR3 length equals 14 residues. From germline, CDR1 is SQVTM and CDR2 ANQGSEA. V lost 1 base and J lost 12, with 21 bases in between. The CDR3 DNA follows: TGCAGCGTTGAAGTATCAGGCAGGGCGGCTGCGGACACCTTC. This codes for CSVEVSGRAAADTF.

This chain connects TRBV5-4 to TRBJ1-2; maybe TRBD1 (6 bases). Germline V gene sequence: CDR1 SGHNT, CDR2 YYREEE (reference sequence). The CDR3 extends over 17 amino acids. V gave up 0 bases and J gave up 7 bases, with 22 bases separating them. CDR3 sequence reads: CASSLGEGHRVQGGYTF. CDR3 DNA: TGTGCCAGCAGCTTGGGCGAGGGACACAGGGTACAGGGTGGCTACACCTTC. Looking up the rest from reference TRBV5-4 and TRBJ1-2 gives the full variable domain: ETGVTQSPTHLIKTRGQQVTLRCSSQSGHNTVSWYQQALGQGPQFIFQYYREEENGRGNFPPRFSGLQFPNYSSELNVNALELDDSALYLCASSLGEGHRVQGGYTFGSGTRLTVV.

V and J are TRBV19 and TRBJ2-5; a possible D gene is TRBD2 (5 bases). CDR3 length equals 14 residues. Germline V gene data show CDR1 as LNHDA and CDR2 as SQIVND (reference sequence). Trimming removed 3 bases from V and 1 base from J, with 9 bases in between. CDR3 protein: CASSIPGLQETQYF. The CDR3 DNA follows: TGTGCCAGTAGTATCCCCGGACTCCAAGAGACCCAGTACTTC.

This chain connects TRBV11-2 to TRBJ2-3, with no clear D. Germline CDR1 reads SGHAT; CDR2 reads FQNNGV. With 5 bases removed from V and 11 bases from J, the gap between germline ends came to 14 bases. The CDR3 runs to 12 residues. CDR3 nucleotides: TGTGCCAGCAGCCAAACTCCCGTTGGGCAGTATTTT. Protein product: CASSQTPVGQYF. The full variable domain, in which reference TRBV11-2 and TRBJ2-3 provide the parts outside the CDR3, is EAGVAQSPRYKIIEKRQSVAFWCNPISGHATLYWYQQILGQGPKLLIQFQNNGVVDDSQLPKDRFSAERLKGVDSTLKIQPAKLEDSAVYLCASSQTPVGQYFGPGTRLTVL.

J is TRBJ1-1 and V is TRBV21-1. TRBV21-1 is a documented pseudogene. The CDR3 sequence is 13 residues long. In DNA form, the CDR3 reads TGTGCCAGCAGCAAAGGAACGGGGACTGAAGCTTTCTTT. Amino acid sequence: CASSKGTGTEAFF.

The V gene is TRBV19, the J gene TRBJ1-3; tentatively, D is TRBD1 (5 bases). Trimming removed 6 bases at V and 0 bases at J, with 12 bases between. The CDR3 has 15 residues. Germline CDR1 LNHDA, CDR2 SQIVND (reference sequence). CDR3 sequence: CASRTDSYSGNTIYF. DNA for the CDR3: TGTGCCAGTAGGACCGACAGCTACTCTGGAAACACCATATATTTT.

The chain links TRBV4-3 to TRBJ2-2; a weak D match, TRBD1 (5 bases). V shed 5 bases and J shed 4 bases, with 8 bases lying between them. This CDR3 contains 13 residues. Germline V lookup: CDR1 LGHNA, CDR2 YSLEER. DNA of the CDR3: TGCGCCAGCAGCGAAAGGGGCACCGGGGAGCTGTTTTTT. Its protein is CASSERGTGELFF.

This clone turned up a few times. The chain combines TRBV19 with TRBJ1-1; 11 positions match TRBD1. CDR1 LNHDA and CDR2 SQIVND come from the germline V gene (reference sequence). The CDR3 sequence is 15 residues long. Trimming at V came to 8 bases and at J to 5 bases, leaving 10 bases not matched to a gene. The CDR3 loop reads CASLPGQGVRTEAFF. The CDR3 coding sequence is TGTGCCAGTCTGCCGGGACAGGGGGTTCGGACTGAAGCTTTCTTT.

The V and J genes are TRBV7-3 and TRBJ1-3; TRBD1 aligns across 9 bases. In germline, CDR1 is SGHTA, CDR2 FQGTGA. This CDR3 region has 16 residues. The J segment lost 2 bases and the V segment lost 2 bases, leaving 4 bases of the junction unmatched. The CDR3 sequence is CASSLGGTGTGNTIYF. CDR3 sequence (DNA): TGTGCCAGCAGCTTAGGGGGGACAGGGACTGGAAACACCATATATTTT.

The chain recombines TRBV27 with TRBJ2-1; 12 bases line up with TRBD2. From germline, CDR1 is MNHEY and CDR2 SMNVEV (reference sequence). This CDR3 spans 21 amino acids. J lost 0 bases, V lost 6 bases, and 18 bases had no gene match. CDR3 sequence (DNA): TGTGCCAGCAGCCTAATTCCTCCGGGACTAGCGGGCGTAAGCTCCTACAATGAGCAGTTCTTC. The encoded protein is CASSLIPPGLAGVSSYNEQFF.

The rearrangement joins TRBV13 to TRBJ1-3; D is undetermined. CDR1 PRHDT and CDR2 FYEKMQ come from the germline V gene (reference sequence). Trimming pared 5 bases from V and 2 bases from J, leaving 7 bases between. CDR3 length: 13 amino acids. Here the CDR3 reads CASSPQTGNTIYF. CDR3 coding DNA: TGTGCCAGCAGCCCTCAGACTGGAAACACCATATATTTT. Variable domain in full (rest from reference TRBV13 and TRBJ1-3): AAGVIQSPRHLIKEKRETATLKCYPIPRHDTVYWYQQGPGQDPQFLISFYEKMQSDKGSIPDRFSAQQFSDYHSELNMSSLELGDSALYFCASSPQTGNTIYFGEGSWLTVV.

Only a few counts were recorded for this clone. V gene TRBV4-3 combines with J gene TRBJ2-7, with 9 bases identical to TRBD1. The length of the CDR3 is 17 residues. Germline trimming cut 2 bases from V and 4 bases from J; bases unmatched to any gene: 12. Germline CDR1 reads LGHNA; CDR2 reads YSLEER. CDR3 residues: CASSQLTPGQGKYEQYF. CDR3 nucleotides: TGCGCCAGCAGCCAATTAACCCCGGGACAGGGTAAGTACGAGCAGTACTTC.

The chain recombines TRBV18 with TRBJ1-2; 11 bases align to TRBD1. J lost 7 bases, V lost 3 bases, and 4 bases had no gene match. Germline CDR1 is KGHSH and CDR2 is LQKENI. The CDR3 runs 14 residues. The CDR3 bases are TGTGCCAGCTCACCGACGGGACAGGGGGTTGGCTACACCTTC. Translating gives CASSPTGQGVGYTF.

This clone appeared a few times. This sequence joins TRBV6-1 and TRBJ2-1, with 9 bases matching TRBD2. The CDR3 contains 16 residues. The V gene's germline CDR1 is MNHNS and CDR2 SASEGT. V gave up 4 bases and J gave up 4 bases; unmatched junction bases: 8. The CDR3 sequence is CASSGGGAAGYNEQFF. The CDR3 DNA is TGTGCCAGCAGTGGCGGGGGGGCCGCGGGGTACAATGAGCAGTTCTTC.

The rearrangement joins TRBV10-3 to TRBJ2-1; D is possibly TRBD2 (7 bases). CDR3 size: 15 residues. The V end was cut by 4 bases, the J end by 6 bases, with 16 bases between. Germline CDR1 reads ENHRY; CDR2 reads SYGVKD. For the CDR3, the DNA is TGTGCCATCAGTGGGGTACAGGGAGGGGGCAATGAGCAGTTCTTC. Amino acids: CAISGVQGGGNEQFF.

This clone was seen a handful of times. The chain is built from TRBV15 and TRBJ1-2; possible D gene TRBD1, 5 bases. The V end was cut by 1 base, the J end by 3 bases, with 6 bases between. This CDR3 has 13 amino acids. Germline CDR1 is LNHNV and CDR2 is YYDKDF (reference sequence). CDR3 in amino acids: CATSRAGYYGYTF. The CDR3 nucleotides read TGTGCCACCAGCAGAGCAGGGTACTATGGCTACACCTTC.

The chain carries TRBV7-8 and TRBJ2-5; TRBD2 aligns across 9 bases. Losses at the gene ends were 1 base for V and 2 bases for J; bases not matched to a gene: 5. This CDR3 has 16 residues. Per the germline V gene, CDR1 is SGHVS and CDR2 is FQNEAQ. The CDR3 nucleotides are TGTGCCAGCAGCTTAGGACTAGCGGAGAGACAAGAGACCCAGTACTTC. Its translation: CASSLGLAERQETQYF.

V gene TRBV29-1 combines with J gene TRBJ2-1, with D maybe TRBD2 (6 bases). Trimming pared 7 bases from V and 4 bases from J, leaving 14 bases between. This CDR3 has 13 residues. CDR1 and CDR2 (germline): SQVTM, ANQGSEA. Here the CDR3 reads CSASEAGYNEQFF. CDR3 coding DNA: TGCAGCGCCTCTGAGGCGGGGTACAATGAGCAGTTCTTC.

J is TRBJ2-1 and V is TRBV6-5; D is unresolved. The CDR3 contains 11 residues. V lost 7 bases and J lost 6, with 7 bases in between. Germline V gene lookup returns CDR1 MNHEY and CDR2 SVGAGI. As DNA, the CDR3 is TGTGCCAGCATATTTTTCAATGAGCAGTTCTTC. Translating it yields CASIFFNEQFF.